The present TCR beta chain was sequenced within a study of long-term antiretroviral therapy in people with HIV. Broader study findings: Repertoires in HIV (unlike those of controls) had narrower CDR3 length ranges. Unavailable data included ART adherence, viral resistance and therapy changes (switches in treatment).

Researchers report immunoSEQ v3.0 was run at survey level. This table comes from immunoSEQ multiplex PCR, and its TCRdb copy is limited to in-frame clones, with some not included. Counted here are roughly 24,000 clones, around nine tenths occurring once; the ten biggest clones make up roughly 6%. The V gene lost 6 bases and the J gene lost 5 bases, with 7 bases spanning the gap. CDR1 is SGHTA and CDR2 is FQGNSA in the germline V gene. The CDR3 extends over 11 amino acids. A note on this clone: Its antigen is as yet unknown.

Post-ART PBMC samples numbered at least two per donor, and pre-ART ones at least one. Roughly 1-10 million cryopreserved PBMC were held in samples before DNA extraction. This TCR came from a man aged 55 to 70 with HIV. The source material was unsorted PBMCs, sampled 0.6 years after starting antiretroviral therapy. The chain uses TRBV7-2 and TRBJ2-5; D gene unclear. CDR3 in amino acids: CASRELETQYF. The CDR3, as DNA: TGTGCCAGCAGAGAACTGGAGACCCAGTACTTC.